Listed below are T cell receptor beta chains from one sample, sequenced in a study of Graves' ophthalmopathy and Graves' hyperthyroidism. TCRdb ran MiXCR on the multiplex PCR reads and lists one entry per CDR3 protein. Of 200,000 to 300,000 distinct CDR3 sequences listed, about 47% are singletons. The sequencing sample was made of peripheral blood. These receptor sequences come from an adult man with Graves' ophthalmopathy. Each CDR3 is given without its conserved first and last residue.

J,V,CDR3
TRBJ2-5,TRBV7-6,ASSLRVAGGPETQY
TRBJ1-2,TRBV6-5,ASSYSRRPLYGYT
TRBJ1-1,TRBV20-1,SAKKQALNTEAF
TRBJ2-7,TRBV28,ASSPASSGSYEQY
TRBJ2-7,TRBV7-9,ASRSGAEQY
TRBJ1-2,TRBV7-8,ASSAGSVNYGYT
TRBJ2-7,TRBV10-3,AIRGGREVYEQY
TRBJ1-5,TRBV10-3,AISPTGGDNQPQH
TRBJ1-1,TRBV4-2,ASSSAEAAF
NA,TRBV7-9,ASAQGAASYEQF
TRBJ2-7,TRBV5-8,ASSLRTGDYEQY
TRBJ1-6,TRBV10-3,AISTGTGGAGSPLH
TRBJ1-2,TRBV2,ASSPTGSGIYGYT
TRBJ2-7,TRBV9,ASSSEPGQGAPSSYEQY
TRBJ2-7,TRBV20-1,SARVGGRAREQY
TRBJ2-5,TRBV28,ASSLRDREETQY
TRBJ1-5,TRBV24-1,ATSDPQGDSNQPQH
TRBJ1-6,TRBV12-3/TRBV12-4,ASTFEGSLSPLH
TRBJ2-7,TRBV7-2,ASSLVVGPSYEQY
TRBJ2-7,TRBV28,ASSSTYWTGEEEQY
TRBJ1-4,TRBV2,ASSHSGTDEKLF
TRBJ1-2,TRBV15,ATSRDARGGGYT
TRBJ1-2,TRBV7-2,ASSLIGTEGLT
TRBJ2-6,TRBV24-1,ASSQIRGSSGANVLT
TRBJ2-2,TRBV24-1,ATSDLAGDTGELF
TRBJ2-5,TRBV4-1,ASSQDLGTWGETQY